The 8 T cell receptor beta chains below were found in one sample sequenced in a study of tumor and adjacent non-tumor tissue in lung cancer. The template was RNA from unsorted bulk tissue. TCRbeta libraries were built with three rounds of nested PCR, modified from ARM-PCR. MiXCR, applied by TCRdb to the multiplex PCR reads, yields one record per CDR3 protein. The data show more than 70,000 distinct CDR3 sequences, roughly 62% seen once. The sequenced material came from lung tumor tissue. These receptors all stem from a man in his 70s with non-small cell lung cancer.

V and J are TRBV11-3 and TRBJ2-3, with D perhaps TRBD2 (7 bases). V dropped 5 bases and J dropped 6 bases, with 15 bases sitting between them. Germline-derived CDR1 and CDR2 are SGHNT and YENEEA. The CDR3 runs to 14 residues. The CDR3 loop reads CASSAGAQEDTQYF. The CDR3, as DNA: TGTGCCAGCAGCGCGGGGGCGCAAGAGGATACGCAGTATTTT.

As concerns this clonotype: At one of its ends the junction is not consistent with the germline gene, which may arise from a read error. This chain connects TRBV4-1 to TRBJ2-3, with 10 bases that match TRBD2. Looked up from germline, CDR1 is MGHRA and CDR2 is YSYEKL. This CDR3 spans 14 amino acids. For the CDR3, the DNA is TGCGCTAGCAGCCAAGGCCTAGCGGGAGATACGCAATTTTTT. Its translation: CASSQGLAGDTQFF.

The rearrangement uses TRBV20-1 and TRBJ1-2; tentative D call: TRBD1 (5 bases). Germline lookup yields CDR1 DFQATT and CDR2 SNEGSKA (reference sequence). The CDR3 runs to 15 residues. The ends were cut back, 5 bases at V and 8 bases at J, with 24 bases in the middle. The CDR3 region has the DNA TGCAGTGCTGTGGGGGACTGGGGCGTATCGTACGGCTACACCTTC. Its translation is CSAVGDWGVSYGYTF.

This clonotype showed up just a few times. This clone may be a read error of a much larger clone one base away. The rearrangement uses TRBV29-1 and TRBJ1-5; no reliable D call. CDR1 is SQVTM and CDR2 is ANQGSEA in the germline V gene. CDR3 length equals 16 residues. The CDR3 protein is CIVLGSPSQSNQPQHF. In DNA form, the CDR3 reads TGCATCGTTTTGGGGTCACCCAGTCAGAGCAATCAGCCCCAGCATTTT.

Worth noting for this clonotype: Germline and junction disagree at one end, which may indicate a read error. The V and J genes are TRBV4-1 and TRBJ2-7; maybe TRBD1 (6 bases). The germline CDR1 and CDR2 sequences are MGHRA and YSYEKL. There are 16 residues in the CDR3. The CDR3 is CASSQDRRTAPYEQYF. Written as DNA, the CDR3 is TGCGCCAGCAGCCAAGATAGGAGGACAGCCCCCTATGAGCAGTACTTC.

For this clonotype: Just one base apart from a much larger clone, this may be a read error. In this CDR3 the conserved last residue, phenylalanine or tryptophan, is missing, so a read error is likely. The chain uses TRBV6-6 and TRBJ2-1; 16 bases fit TRBD2. CDR1 and CDR2 from the germline V gene are MNHNY and SVGAGI (reference sequence). V shed 6 bases, J shed 9 bases, and the junction held 8 bases outside the gene matches. This CDR3 is built from 16 residues. This CDR3 is CASRDGTSGRGREQFL. CDR3 DNA: TGTGCCAGCAGGGATGGGACTAGCGGGAGGGGTCGTGAGCAGTTCTTA.

The table lists this clonotype with a count of one. J is TRBJ2-7 and V is TRBV11-2; D may match TRBD1 or TRBD2 (5 bases each). The CDR3 is 11 residues long. Germline CDR1 reads SGHAT; CDR2 reads FQNNGV. V dropped 3 bases and J dropped 10 bases, with 10 bases sitting between them. In DNA form, the CDR3 reads TGTGCCAGCAGCTTGGGGACCAATCAGTACTTC. Protein sequence: CASSLGTNQYF.

The chain couples TRBV11-2 to TRBJ2-7; the match to TRBD1 covers 8 bases. V lost 9 bases and J lost 4; bases outside the gene matches: 11. Germline CDR1 is SGHAT and CDR2 is FQNNGV. The CDR3 has 14 residues. The CDR3 nucleotides are TGTGCCAGTATCACTTCAGACAGGGGTTACGAGCAGTACTTC. Amino acids: CASITSDRGYEQYF.